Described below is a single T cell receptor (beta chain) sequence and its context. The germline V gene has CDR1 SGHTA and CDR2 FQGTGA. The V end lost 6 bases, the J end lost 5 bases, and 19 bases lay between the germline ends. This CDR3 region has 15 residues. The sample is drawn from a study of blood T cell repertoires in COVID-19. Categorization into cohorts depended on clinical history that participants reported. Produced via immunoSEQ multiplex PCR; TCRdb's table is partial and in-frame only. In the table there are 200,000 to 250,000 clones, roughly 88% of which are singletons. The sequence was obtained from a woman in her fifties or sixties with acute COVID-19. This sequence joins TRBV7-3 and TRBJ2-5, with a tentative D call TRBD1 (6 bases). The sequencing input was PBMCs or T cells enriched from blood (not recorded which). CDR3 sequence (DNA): TGTGCCAGCAGGAGGGGGTTCGGGCGAGGGGAGACCCAGTACTTC. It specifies CASRRGFGRGETQYF.